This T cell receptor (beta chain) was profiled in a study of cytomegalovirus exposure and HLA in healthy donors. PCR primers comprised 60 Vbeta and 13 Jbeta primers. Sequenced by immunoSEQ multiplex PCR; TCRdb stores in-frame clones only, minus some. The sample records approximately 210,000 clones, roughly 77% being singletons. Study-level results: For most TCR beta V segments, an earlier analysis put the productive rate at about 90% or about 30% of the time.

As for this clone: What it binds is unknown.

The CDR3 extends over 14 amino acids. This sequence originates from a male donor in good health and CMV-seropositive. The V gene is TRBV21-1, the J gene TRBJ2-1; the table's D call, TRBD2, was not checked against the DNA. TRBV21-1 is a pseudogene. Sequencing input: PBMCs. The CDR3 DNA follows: TGTGCCAGCAGCCGACTAGCGGGTATCTATGAGCAGTTCTTC. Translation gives CASSRLAGIYEQFF.